The 32 T cell receptor beta chains given below trace back to one sample, sequenced in a study of neurological immune-mediated disorders (dated by TCRdb to about 2019). Receptor libraries were prepared by 5' RACE. Instrument used: Illumina HiSeq 2500. TCRdb reanalyzed the raw reads on its own, using fastp at Q25 for trimming and MiXCR for clone calling, and kept in-frame beta chains. Records with the same CDR3 protein are collapsed into one entry carrying the most frequent genes and DNA. Present in this sample are 87,000 or so distinct CDR3 sequences, 3.5% to 4% of which were seen just once. The top ten hold around 6% of the sample. Sequenced sample: PBMCs. The receptors were sampled from a woman aged 18-29 years with multiple sclerosis.

Many counts were recorded for this clonotype. This chain uses TRBV11-2 with TRBJ1-1; D call uncertain. V was cut by 4 bases and J by 7 bases, with 10 bases left in between. Germline values: CDR1 SGHAT, CDR2 FQNNGV. The CDR3 totals 12 residues. The CDR3 here is CASSSVTREAFF. In DNA, the CDR3 is TGTGCCAGCAGCTCAGTGACCCGTGAAGCTTTCTTT.

This clonotype was recorded many times. This chain joins TRBV20-1 and TRBJ2-3; D is possibly TRBD2 (6 bases). The V end was cut by 2 bases, the J end by 6 bases, with 12 bases between. Germline V gives CDR1 DFQATT, CDR2 SNEGSKA (reference sequence). The CDR3 length is 13 residues. This CDR3 is CSARPSAWDTQYF. The CDR3 DNA reads TGCAGTGCTAGACCTAGCGCCTGGGATACGCAGTATTTT.

This clonotype appeared many times. The chain couples TRBV20-1 to TRBJ2-7; D is possibly TRBD1 or TRBD2 (5 bases each). Germline values: CDR1 DFQATT, CDR2 SNEGSKA (reference sequence). The CDR3 spans 14 residues. The ends were cut back, 0 bases at V and 2 bases at J, with 11 bases in the middle. CDR3 sequence (DNA): TGCAGTGCTAGAGAGGGGGTAAAGGCCTACGAGCAGTACTTC. It yields the protein CSAREGVKAYEQYF.

The sample holds many counts of this clonotype. CDR3 in DNA: TGTGCCAGCAGCTACGGACAGGGGACGACAGATACGCAGTATTTT. Its translation is CASSYGQGTTDTQYF. The chain uses TRBV5-6 and TRBJ2-3; 9 nucleotides match TRBD1. The V and J ends lost 3 bases and 3 bases, in that order; junction bases with no gene match: 5. Per the germline V gene, CDR1 is SGHDT and CDR2 is YYEEEE. This CDR3 spans 15 amino acids.

In this sample, this clonotype turned up many times. The genes are TRBV20-1 and TRBJ2-7; no clear D gene. The germline V and J ends were trimmed by 0 bases and 3 bases, with 9 bases remaining between them. The CDR3 covers 13 residues. Germline CDR1 is DFQATT and CDR2 is SNEGSKA (reference sequence). The CDR3 bases are TGCAGTGCTAGAGATATGCGGCTCTACGAGCAGTACTTC. Amino acids: CSARDMRLYEQYF.

This clonotype came up a few times. Relative to the germline gene, one junction end is altered; a read error may explain this. The chain links TRBV20-1 to TRBJ1-6, with 7 bases that match TRBD1. Germline V CDR1 and CDR2: DFQATT, SNEGSKA (reference sequence). The CDR3 covers 15 residues. CDR3 DNA sequence: TGCAGTACTATGGACAGGTTCTCCTATAATTCAACCCTCAACTTT. This gives the protein CSTMDRFSYNSTLNF.

This clonotype was recorded at least ten times. The gene calls are TRBV20-1 and TRBJ1-5, with D unclear. Germline V CDR1 and CDR2: DFQATT, SNEGSKA (reference sequence). Trimming stripped 0 bases from V and 2 bases from J, with 11 bases between. There are 15 residues in the CDR3. The CDR3 loop is CSAREWEVGNQPQHF. The CDR3 nucleotides are TGCAGTGCTAGAGAATGGGAGGTGGGCAATCAGCCCCAGCATTTT.

This clonotype was counted at least ten times. V usage is TRBV12-3 or TRBV12-4 and J usage is TRBJ2-7; TRBD1 agrees at 9 bases. The CDR3 totals 15 residues. V lost 3 bases and J lost 2; bases outside the gene matches: 5. The CDR3 is CASSFVGQGPYEQYF. DNA of the CDR3: TGTGCCAGCAGTTTTGTAGGACAGGGGCCCTACGAGCAGTACTTC.

This clonotype was recorded at least ten times. V usage is TRBV5-1 and J usage is TRBJ2-5; D remains unclear. The CDR3 has 12 amino acids. V dropped 5 bases and J dropped 7 bases, with 12 bases sitting between them. Germline CDR1 reads SGHRS; CDR2 reads YFSETQ. CDR3 amino acids: CASSLDDRTQYF. In DNA form, the CDR3 reads TGCGCCAGCAGTCTGGACGATAGGACCCAGTACTTC.

In its sample, this clonotype was seen many times. The chain has TRBV20-1 and TRBJ2-7, with D perhaps matching TRBD2 (6 bases). The germline V gene encodes CDR1 DFQATT and CDR2 SNEGSKA (reference sequence). The CDR3 spans 15 residues. The V end lost 1 base, the J end lost 3 bases, and 16 bases lay between the germline ends. The CDR3 sequence: CSARAVGGVDYEQYF. The CDR3 region has the DNA TGCAGTGCTAGAGCCGTTGGAGGGGTAGACTACGAGCAGTACTTC.

This clonotype was observed many times. The rearrangement links TRBV4-2 to TRBJ2-3, with no clear D. Trimming left V 2 bases short and J 2 bases short, with 11 bases between. Germline V lookup: CDR1 LGHNA, CDR2 YNFKEQ. This CDR3 comprises 15 residues. CDR3 sequence: CASSQSLGVTDTQYF. DNA of the CDR3: TGTGCCAGCAGCCAATCTCTAGGAGTCACAGATACGCAGTATTTT.

Many counts were recorded for this clonotype. The chain couples TRBV7-2 to TRBJ2-5; D tentatively fits TRBD1 or TRBD2 (6 bases each). Germline V CDR1 and CDR2: SGHTA, FQGNSA. The V and J ends lost 5 bases and 2 bases respectively, with 15 bases between them. The CDR3 is 15 amino acids. CDR3 sequence reads: CASSRLTGLQETQYF. For the CDR3, the DNA is TGTGCCAGCAGCCGCCTGACAGGACTACAAGAGACCCAGTACTTC. Full variable domain (rest looked up from reference TRBV7-2 and TRBJ2-5): GAGVSQSPSNKVTEKGKDVELRCDPISGHTALYWYRQSLGQGLEFLIYFQGNSAPDKSGLPSDRFSAERTGGSVSTLTIQRTQQEDSAVYLCASSRLTGLQETQYFGPGTRLLVL.

This clonotype was counted at least ten times. The chain couples TRBV7-8 to TRBJ2-7; unclear D gene. V lost 0 bases, J lost 3 bases, and 12 bases lay in between. The CDR3 contains 15 residues. CDR1 is SGHVS, CDR2 FQNEAQ, per germline. This chain's CDR3 is CASSLARTGLYEQYF. The CDR3 DNA reads TGTGCCAGCAGCTTAGCTAGGACGGGCCTCTACGAGCAGTACTTC.

This clonotype was observed a handful of times. The chain is built from TRBV14 and TRBJ1-3; 8 bases map to TRBD1. From germline, CDR1 is SGHDN and CDR2 FVKESK. CDR3 size: 16 residues. J lost 5 bases, V lost 0 bases, and 6 bases had no gene match. CDR3 DNA sequence: TGTGCCAGCAGCCAAGACCAGGGGGCTCGGAGAAACACCATATATTTT. Translation gives CASSQDQGARRNTIYF.

This clonotype appeared many times. The chain carries TRBV5-1 and TRBJ2-5; D is unclear. Germline lookup yields CDR1 SGHRS and CDR2 YFSETQ. Trimming pared 4 bases from V and 3 bases from J, leaving 10 bases between. The CDR3 is 13 residues long. The CDR3 bases are TGCGCCAGCAGCCCAGGAGTGGAAGAGACCCAGTACTTC. The encoded protein is CASSPGVEETQYF. The whole variable domain, remainder taken from reference TRBV5-1 and TRBJ2-5, is KAGVTQTPRYLIKTRGQQVTLSCSPISGHRSVSWYQQTPGQGLQFLFEYFSETQRNKGNFPGRFSGRQFSNSRSEMNVSTLELGDSALYLCASSPGVEETQYFGPGTRLLVL.

This clonotype has a count of ten or more. The V gene is TRBV3-1, the J gene TRBJ2-2; no clear D gene. V lost 2 bases to trimming and J lost 7 bases, with 8 bases between them. The germline V gene encodes CDR1 LGHDT and CDR2 YNNKEL (reference sequence). The CDR3 loop spans 13 amino acids. Here the CDR3 reads CASSQTVFGELFF. The DNA of the CDR3 is TGTGCCAGCAGCCAAACGGTGTTCGGGGAGCTGTTTTTT.

Many counts were recorded for this clonotype. The V gene is TRBV5-1, the J gene TRBJ1-1; 9 bases are a match to TRBD1. CDR1 and CDR2 (germline): SGHRS, YFSETQ. The CDR3 loop spans 17 amino acids. The ends lost 5 bases at V and 1 base at J; junction bases unmatched: 12. The CDR3 DNA follows: TGCGCCAGCAGGGTTTCCGGGACAGGGCTGGAGAACACTGAAGCTTTCTTT. Its translation: CASRVSGTGLENTEAFF.

This clonotype was observed at least ten times. V gene TRBV5-1 combines with J gene TRBJ1-1; D may be TRBD1 (6 bases). The CDR3 extends over 15 amino acids. Germline values: CDR1 SGHRS, CDR2 YFSETQ. V was pared by 0 bases and J by 3 bases, with 12 bases between. CDR3 sequence: CASSLAEDRYTEAFF. As DNA, the CDR3 is TGCGCCAGCAGCTTGGCCGAGGACAGATACACTGAAGCTTTCTTT.

This clonotype was counted at least ten times. The V call is TRBV7-2, the J call TRBJ2-3, with 9 positions matching TRBD2. Germline V lookup: CDR1 SGHTA, CDR2 FQGNSA. The V gene end was trimmed by 5 bases and the J gene end by 4 bases; junction bases not matched to a gene: 4. The CDR3 has 14 residues. The CDR3 sequence is CASSQRGVSDTQYF. Written as DNA, the CDR3 is TGTGCCAGCAGCCAGCGGGGGGTATCAGATACGCAGTATTTT. Full variable domain (remainder filled in from reference TRBV7-2 and TRBJ2-3): GAGVSQSPSNKVTEKGKDVELRCDPISGHTALYWYRQSLGQGLEFLIYFQGNSAPDKSGLPSDRFSAERTGGSVSTLTIQRTQQEDSAVYLCASSQRGVSDTQYFGPGTRLTVL.

This clonotype was observed at least ten times. The chain combines TRBV10-2 with TRBJ1-3; D is unclear. The germline V and J ends were trimmed by 4 bases and 1 base, with 11 bases remaining between them. CDR3 size: 15 residues. Looked up from germline, CDR1 is WSHSY and CDR2 is SAAADI. CDR3 coding DNA: TGCGCCAGCAGTGCGGGTCAAGCTTCTGGAAACACCATATATTTT. It yields the protein CASSAGQASGNTIYF.

This clonotype was recorded at least ten times. This rearrangement joins TRBV12-3 or TRBV12-4 to TRBJ1-5; D might be TRBD1 (5 bases). CDR3 length: 13 amino acids. The V gene lost 6 bases and the J gene lost 8 bases, with 14 bases spanning the gap. The CDR3 protein is CASRGPPWEPQHF. The CDR3 coding sequence is TGTGCCAGCAGGGGGCCTCCTTGGGAGCCCCAGCATTTT.

This clonotype was observed at least ten times. The chain couples TRBV20-1 to TRBJ1-1; TRBD1 matches at 7 bases. Germline V CDR1 and CDR2: DFQATT, SNEGSKA (reference sequence). This CDR3 comprises 16 residues. V lost 0 bases to trimming and J lost 6 bases; unmatched junction nucleotides: 13. The CDR3 loop is CSARDLDRMFGSEAFF. CDR3 nucleotide sequence: TGCAGTGCTAGAGATTTGGACAGGATGTTCGGATCTGAAGCTTTCTTT.

This clonotype was detected many times. CDR3: CASTKKETQYF. The CDR3 DNA follows: TGTGCCAGCACCAAAAAAGAGACCCAGTACTTC. The gene calls are TRBV12-3 or TRBV12-4 and TRBJ2-5; D not certain. This CDR3 contains 11 residues. The germline V and J ends were trimmed by 7 bases and 3 bases, with 6 bases remaining between them.

This clonotype has a count of ten or more. This chain uses TRBV20-1 with TRBJ2-2; D gene unclear. The CDR3 has 14 amino acids. From germline, CDR1 is DFQATT and CDR2 SNEGSKA (reference sequence). Trimming pared 3 bases from V and 2 bases from J, leaving 10 bases between. For the CDR3, the DNA is TGCAGTGCTAGGTCCGGCCCCAACACCGGGGAGCTGTTTTTT. It encodes CSARSGPNTGELFF.

In this sample, this clonotype turned up many times. This chain joins TRBV28 and TRBJ2-7; tentatively, D is TRBD1 (5 bases). The germline gives CDR1 MDHEN, CDR2 SYDVKM. The CDR3 has 13 residues. V shed 5 bases and J shed 4 bases, with 12 bases lying between them. This chain's CDR3 is CASSPWTQYEQYF. CDR3 bases: TGTGCCAGCAGTCCTTGGACACAATACGAGCAGTACTTC. Filled out from reference TRBV28 and TRBJ2-7, the complete variable domain reads DVKVTQSSRYLVKRTGEKVFLECVQDMDHENMFWYRQDPGLGLRLIYFSYDVKMKEKGDIPEGYSVSREKKERFSLILESASTNQTSMYLCASSPWTQYEQYFGPGTRLTVT.

At least ten counts were recorded for this clonotype. The V call is TRBV28, the J call TRBJ1-5; TRBD1 might be the D (5 bases). The CDR3 spans 14 residues. Deletions cut 7 bases from V and 0 bases from J, with 10 bases between. From germline, CDR1 is MDHEN and CDR2 SYDVKM. The CDR3 DNA reads TGTGCCAGCACTCAAGGGGATAGCAATCAGCCCCAGCATTTT. Its translation: CASTQGDSNQPQHF.

This clonotype was recorded many times. This sequence joins TRBV24-1 and TRBJ2-3; 8 bases line up with TRBD1. The germline CDR1 and CDR2 sequences are KGHDR and SFDVKD. This CDR3 has 15 amino acids. The V gene end was trimmed by 4 bases and the J gene end by 5 bases; junction bases not matched to a gene: 7. CDR3 sequence: CATSEPRTGRDTQYF. The CDR3, as DNA: TGTGCCACCAGTGAACCCCGGACAGGGAGAGATACGCAGTATTTT.

Many counts were recorded for this clonotype. This chain joins TRBV4-2 and TRBJ2-1; 13 nucleotides match TRBD2. With 4 bases clipped from V and 4 bases from J, the junction kept 13 bases outside the gene matches. This CDR3 has 19 amino acids. The V gene's germline CDR1 is LGHNA and CDR2 YNFKEQ. The CDR3 DNA sequence: TGTGCCAGCAGCCCTCAACTAGCGGGAGGGATTTTGGGGTACAATGAGCAGTTCTTC. Protein: CASSPQLAGGILGYNEQFF.

In this sample, this clonotype turned up many times. J is TRBJ2-7 and V is TRBV20-1; D might be TRBD1 (6 bases). CDR3 length: 14 residues. With 0 bases removed from V and 3 bases from J, the gap between germline ends came to 12 bases. The germline gives CDR1 DFQATT, CDR2 SNEGSKA (reference sequence). The CDR3 coding sequence is TGCAGTGCTAGAGATTACAGGGCCGACTACGAGCAGTACTTC. Translation gives CSARDYRADYEQYF.

This clonotype was seen many times. V gene TRBV5-1 combines with J gene TRBJ2-3; 7 positions match TRBD1. In germline, CDR1 is SGHRS, CDR2 YFSETQ. V was pared by 4 bases and J by 3 bases, with 5 bases of the junction left unmatched. The CDR3 runs 14 residues. The CDR3 sequence is CASSPGQTTDTQYF. CDR3 bases: TGCGCCAGCAGCCCGGGACAGACGACAGATACGCAGTATTTT.

Ten or more counts support this clonotype. This sequence joins TRBV15 and TRBJ2-3, with TRBD2 identical over 9 bases. The germline V gene has CDR1 LNHNV and CDR2 YYDKDF (reference sequence). This CDR3 region has 16 residues. Trimming took 2 bases from V and 2 from J; bases not matched to a gene: 5. The CDR3 sequence is CATSRFSGSATDTQYF. The CDR3 DNA follows: TGTGCCACCAGCAGATTTAGCGGGAGCGCCACAGATACGCAGTATTTT.

This clonotype was seen ten or more times. The chain combines TRBV7-2 with TRBJ2-3; TRBD1 agrees at 8 bases. The germline gives CDR1 SGHTA, CDR2 FQGNSA. This CDR3 is 13 amino acids long. V lost 5 bases, J lost 14 bases, and 12 bases stayed unmatched. The CDR3 loop reads CASSRVDRGEAYF. The CDR3 coding sequence is TGTGCCAGCAGCCGGGTAGACAGGGGTGAGGCGTATTTT.